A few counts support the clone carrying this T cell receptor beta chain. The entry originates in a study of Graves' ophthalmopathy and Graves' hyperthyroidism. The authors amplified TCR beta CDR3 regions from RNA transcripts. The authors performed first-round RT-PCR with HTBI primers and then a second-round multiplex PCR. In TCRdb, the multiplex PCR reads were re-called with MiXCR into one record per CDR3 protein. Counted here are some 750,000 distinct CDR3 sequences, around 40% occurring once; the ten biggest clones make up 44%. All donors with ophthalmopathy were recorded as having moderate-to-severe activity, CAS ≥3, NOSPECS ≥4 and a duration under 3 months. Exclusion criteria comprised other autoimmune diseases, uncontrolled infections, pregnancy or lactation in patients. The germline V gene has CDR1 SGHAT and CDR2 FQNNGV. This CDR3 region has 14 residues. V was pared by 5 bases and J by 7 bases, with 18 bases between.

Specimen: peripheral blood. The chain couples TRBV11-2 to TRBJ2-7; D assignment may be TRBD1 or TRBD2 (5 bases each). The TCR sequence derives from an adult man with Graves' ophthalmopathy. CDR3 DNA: TGTGCCAGCAGCCGGGGCGGCGAGTCGAGGGAGCAGTACTTC. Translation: CASSRGGESREQYF.